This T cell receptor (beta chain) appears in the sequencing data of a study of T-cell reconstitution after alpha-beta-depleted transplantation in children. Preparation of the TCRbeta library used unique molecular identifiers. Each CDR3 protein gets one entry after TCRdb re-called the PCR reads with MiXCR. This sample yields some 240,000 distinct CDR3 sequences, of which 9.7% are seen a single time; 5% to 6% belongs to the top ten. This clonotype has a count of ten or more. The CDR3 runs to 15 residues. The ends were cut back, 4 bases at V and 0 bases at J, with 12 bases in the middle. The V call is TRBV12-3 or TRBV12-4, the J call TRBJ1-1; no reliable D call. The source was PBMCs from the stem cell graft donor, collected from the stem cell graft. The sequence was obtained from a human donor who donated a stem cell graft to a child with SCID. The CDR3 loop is CASSSVAQVNTEAFF. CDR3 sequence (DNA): TGTGCCAGCAGTTCGGTTGCGCAGGTGAACACTGAAGCTTTCTTT.